This T cell receptor (beta chain) was identified during a study of T cells in Graves' hyperthyroidism and ophthalmopathy. From RNA transcripts, TCR beta CDR3 regions were amplified. An initial round of RT-PCR targeting the TCR CDR3 relied on the HTBI primer set. TCRdb independently ran MiXCR on the multiplex PCR reads; one entry per CDR3 protein. Here the sample spans about 300,000 distinct CDR3 sequences, around a fifth being singletons. J was trimmed by 2 bases and V by 2 bases; bases with no gene match: 6. Germline V CDR1 and CDR2: MDHEN, SYDVKM. The CDR3 has 15 residues. This clonotype has ten or more counts.

The chain employs TRBV28 and TRBJ2-7; 7 bases fit TRBD2. This sequence was found in a man aged 45-60 years with Graves' ophthalmopathy. What was sequenced was blood. The DNA for the CDR3 is TGTGCCAGCAGTTTAGCCGGCAGCGGGGCCTACGAGCAGTACTTC. Translated, it gives CASSLAGSGAYEQYF.